These T cell receptor beta chains were read from a single sample in a study of CD8+ T cells in alopecia areata. The table came from immunoSEQ multiplex PCR; TCRdb's copy has only in-frame clones and leaves some out. The sample has about 200,000 clones; over 55% are singletons. Sequences were derived from CD4+ T cells sorted from blood, sampled at week 24, from a patient treated with tofacitinib. These receptors came from a human donor with alopecia areata. Both conserved end residues are part of each CDR3. A D gene is named only where the DNA matches it firmly. Clone size, where shown, is once, few, many, or a class for clones that have expanded.

v_gene,abundance,d_gene,j_gene,CDR3aa,CDR3nt
TRBV7-2,few,.,TRBJ2-3,CASTPGQGGDTQYF,TGTGCCAGCACCCCCGGGCAGGGAGGCGATACGCAGTATTTT
TRBV30,.,.,TRBJ1-5,CAWAGGSNQPQHF,TGTGCCTGGGCCGGAGGTAGCAATCAGCCCCAGCATTTT
TRBV5-1,.,TRBD1,TRBJ1-5,CASSLRPTGDNQPQHF,TGCGCCAGCAGCTTGAGGCCGACAGGGGACAATCAGCCCCAGCATTTT
TRBV9,.,.,TRBJ1-2,CASSVDLYTNYGYTF,TGTGCCAGCAGCGTAGATTTGTACACCAACTATGGCTACACCTTC
TRBV6-5,.,.,TRBJ1-4,CASTTATNEKLFF,TGTGCCAGCACGACGGCAACTAATGAAAAACTGTTTTTT
TRBV15,few,.,TRBJ2-1,CATSRALGAGINEQFF,TGTGCCACCAGCAGAGCGCTTGGCGCGGGAATCAATGAGCAGTTCTTC
TRBV29-1,.,TRBD1,TRBJ2-7,CSVGQGVGGYEQYF,TGCAGCGTTGGTCAGGGGGTCGGTGGGTACGAGCAGTACTTC
TRBV7-9,.,.,TRBJ1-1,CASSLAGTEAFF,TGTGCCAGCAGCTTAGCAGGGACTGAAGCTTTCTTT
TRBV7-2,.,TRBD2,TRBJ2-3,CASSLEGTSGLDTQYF,TGTGCCAGCAGCTTAGAGGGGACTAGCGGGTTAGATACGCAGTATTTT
TRBV7-8,few,.,TRBJ2-7,CASSLVPGAVYEQYF,TGTGCCAGCAGCTTAGTTCCGGGGGCCGTCTACGAGCAGTACTTC
TRBV30,.,TRBD2,TRBJ2-7,CAWSDPGLGNYEQYF,TGTGCCTGGAGTGATCCGGGACTAGGAAATTACGAGCAGTACTTC
TRBV5-4,.,.,TRBJ2-3,CASSLASDTQYF,TGTGCCAGCAGCTTGGCATCGGATACGCAGTATTTT
TRBV2,.,.,TRBJ2-5,CASSGWGAGPYQETQYF,TGTGCCAGCAGTGGGTGGGGTGCGGGGCCGTACCAAGAGACCCAGTACTTC
TRBV27,.,.,TRBJ2-7,CASSLKQGLGEQYF,TGTGCCAGCAGTTTAAAACAGGGATTGGGCGAGCAGTACTTC
TRBV6-5,.,TRBD1,TRBJ2-7,CASSWTGRIGEQYF,TGTGCCAGCAGCTGGACAGGGCGGATTGGCGAGCAGTACTTC
TRBV5-6,.,.,TRBJ2-1,CASSRAGIQSNEQFF,TGTGCCAGCAGCCGAGCAGGGATTCAGTCCAATGAGCAGTTCTTC
TRBV5-6,.,TRBD1,TRBJ2-7,CASSFDREEYF,TGTGCCAGCAGCTTCGACAGGGAAGAGTACTTC
TRBV29-1,few,TRBD1,TRBJ2-7,CSVGSPGQGNYEQYF,TGCAGCGTAGGCTCCCCGGGACAGGGAAACTACGAGCAGTACTTC
TRBV7-2,.,.,TRBJ1-2,CASSSQQGNYGYTF,TGTGCCAGCAGCTCACAACAGGGCAACTATGGCTACACCTTC
TRBV15,once,.,TRBJ1-5,CATSRDENQPQHF,TGTGCCACCAGCAGAGACGAAAATCAGCCCCAGCATTTT
TRBV5-4,.,TRBD1,TRBJ1-1,CASSSRRGTEAFF,TGTGCCAGCAGCTCTCGCAGGGGGACTGAAGCTTTCTTT
TRBV29-1,.,.,TRBJ1-2,CSVRSSSNYGYTF,TGCAGCGTTCGGTCCAGCTCAAACTATGGCTACACCTTC
TRBV30,.,TRBD1,TRBJ1-6,CACPLGGQGNSPLHF,TGTGCCTGCCCACTCGGGGGACAGGGCAATTCACCCCTCCACTTT
TRBV7-8,.,.,TRBJ1-2,CASIGGTDYGYTF,TGTGCCAGCATAGGTGGGACGGACTATGGCTACACCTTC
TRBV4-1,.,.,TRBJ1-2,CASSQADGYTF,TGCGCCAGCAGCCAAGCCGATGGCTACACCTTC
TRBV10-3,.,.,TRBJ2-3,CAISPGTDTQYF,TGTGCCATCAGTCCTGGCACAGATACGCAGTATTTT
TRBV6-5,few,TRBD2,TRBJ2-3,CASSFGLALSTDTQYF,TGTGCCAGCAGTTTCGGACTAGCGCTAAGCACAGATACGCAGTATTTT
TRBV15,few,TRBD1,TRBJ2-1,CATSSRRESRQGNNEQFF,TGTGCCACCAGCAGCCGCAGGGAATCCCGACAGGGGAACAATGAGCAGTTCTTC
TRBV5-1,.,TRBD1,TRBJ2-5,CASSSTGIIQETQYF,TGCGCCAGCAGCTCGACAGGGATCATCCAAGAGACCCAGTACTTC
TRBV29-1,.,TRBD2,TRBJ2-5,CSALRGGETQYF,TGCAGCGCCCTGCGGGGGGGGGAGACCCAGTACTTC